The present TCR beta chain was sequenced within a study of blood T cells in healthy people across ages. J lost 10 bases, V lost 5 bases, and 8 bases had no gene match. Per the germline V gene, CDR1 is DFQATT and CDR2 is SNEGSKA (reference sequence). This CDR3 is built from 13 residues. Combining a sample-barcoded 5' primer with a J-beta primer mix, a second PCR ran for roughly 7 to 11 cycles. TCRdb redid the calling of the 5' RACE reads with MiXCR, one entry per CDR3 protein. The sample gives 1.5 million to 2 million distinct CDR3 sequences, 49% of which show up once; about 2.1% is in the top ten. The clonotype comes from a woman in her forties in good health. The chain links TRBV20-1 to TRBJ1-6, with 7 bases matching TRBD1. Specimen: blood. The CDR3 sequence is CSAQLTGVSPLHF. The CDR3 bases are TGCAGTGCTCAACTCACAGGGGTCTCACCCCTCCACTTT.